The 22 T cell receptor beta chains given below trace back to one sample, sequenced in a study of cytomegalovirus exposure and HLA in healthy donors listed by TCRdb under 2017. The library was obtained by the immunoSEQ multiplex PCR assay. TCRdb retrieved this table from immuneACCESS and kept in-frame rearrangements only. Not all clones are present; in checked studies, unresolved V genes account for under half, and no reason is known for the remainder. The sample table shows roughly 300,000 clones, and approximately 90% are seen once. The biggest ten clones account for 1.2% of the sample. What was sequenced was PBMCs. The origin of the receptors is a woman aged 25 to 45 in good health and CMV-seropositive.

V and J are TRBV6-1 and TRBJ2-1; 7 bases map to TRBD2. V gave up 1 base and J gave up 0 bases; unmatched junction bases: 9. The CDR3 covers 18 residues. Germline CDR1 reads MNHNS; CDR2 reads SASEGT. The CDR3 protein is CASSEGGSGWSSYNEQFF. As DNA, the CDR3 is TGTGCCAGCAGTGAAGGTGGTAGCGGGTGGAGCTCCTACAATGAGCAGTTCTTC.

This clone was seen only a few times. The chain joins TRBV7-2 to TRBJ2-7; D might be TRBD1 (6 bases). V was clipped by 5 bases and J by 0 bases, with 14 bases between them. The CDR3 sequence is 15 residues long. Per germline, CDR1 SGHTA and CDR2 FQGNSA. The CDR3 DNA follows: TGTGCCAGCAGCCGGAACAGGGAAGCCTCCTACGAGCAGTACTTC. This sequence encodes CASSRNREASYEQYF. Drawing the rest from reference TRBV7-2 and TRBJ2-7, the complete variable domain is GAGVSQSPSNKVTEKGKDVELRCDPISGHTALYWYRQSLGQGLEFLIYFQGNSAPDKSGLPSDRFSAERTGGSVSTLTIQRTQQEDSAVYLCASSRNREASYEQYFGPGTRLTVT.

The chain employs TRBV19 and TRBJ2-5; 14 bases line up with TRBD2. Germline lookup yields CDR1 LNHDA and CDR2 SQIVND (reference sequence). This CDR3 contains 17 residues. V shed 5 bases, J shed 4 bases, and the junction held 9 bases outside the gene matches. The CDR3 loop is CASSPGTSGGWRETQYF. CDR3 nucleotides: TGTGCCAGTAGTCCTGGGACTAGCGGGGGTTGGAGAGAGACCCAGTACTTC.

The V gene is TRBV30, the J gene TRBJ2-3; perhaps TRBD2 as D (5 bases). The CDR3 totals 12 residues. Trimming shortened V by 5 bases and J by 8 bases, and 14 bases separated the two germline ends. Per the germline V gene, CDR1 is GTSNPN and CDR2 is SVGIG (reference sequence). The CDR3 DNA reads as TGTGCCTGGGAACCGGGAACCCCTACGCAGTATTTT. This gives the protein CAWEPGTPTQYF.

The gene calls are TRBV18 and TRBJ1-4; D not resolved. Germline CDR1 reads KGHSH; CDR2 reads LQKENI. Trimming left V 2 bases short and J 12 bases short, with 13 bases between. This CDR3 is built from 13 residues. The CDR3 bases are TGTGCCAGCTCACCAACTCAGGCCGGGGAACTGTTTTTT. This encodes CASSPTQAGELFF.

The V and J genes are TRBV19 and TRBJ2-1; 7 nucleotides match TRBD2. The J segment lost 12 bases and the V segment lost 11 bases, leaving 22 bases of the junction unmatched. This CDR3 spans 15 amino acids. CDR1 and CDR2 from the germline V gene are LNHDA and SQIVND (reference sequence). CDR3 coding DNA: TGTGCCTCGCGCACATCCGGGACTAACATTATAGGGCAGTTCTTC. Amino acids: CASRTSGTNIIGQFF.

The chain combines TRBV28 with TRBJ1-6; no firm D call. The CDR3 is 15 amino acids. V was trimmed by 3 bases and J by 5 bases, leaving 11 bases between them. Germline CDR1 MDHEN, CDR2 SYDVKM. CDR3: CASSFGRGDNSPLHF. DNA of the CDR3: TGTGCCAGCAGTTTCGGGCGGGGAGATAATTCACCCCTCCACTTT. Drawing the rest from reference TRBV28 and TRBJ1-6, the complete variable domain is DVKVTQSSRYLVKRTGEKVFLECVQDMDHENMFWYRQDPGLGLRLIYFSYDVKMKEKGDIPEGYSVSREKKERFSLILESASTNQTSMYLCASSFGRGDNSPLHFGNGTRLTVT.

The chain employs TRBV4-1 and TRBJ2-5; 8 bases agree with TRBD1. V shed 3 bases, J shed 1 base, and the junction held 4 bases outside the gene matches. Per the germline V gene, CDR1 is MGHRA and CDR2 is YSYEKL. The CDR3 runs 15 residues. The CDR3 DNA sequence: TGCGCCAGCAGCCAGAACAGGGGGTCCCAAGAGACCCAGTACTTC. Protein: CASSQNRGSQETQYF.

The J gene is TRBJ2-7, the V gene TRBV29-1; 10 bases fit TRBD1. Germline trimming cut 1 base from V and 2 bases from J; bases unmatched to any gene: 5. This CDR3 is built from 15 residues. Per germline, CDR1 SQVTM and CDR2 ANQGSEA. In DNA, the CDR3 is TGCAGCGTTGAAGCTGGGACAGGGGACACCTACGAGCAGTACTTC. Its translation is CSVEAGTGDTYEQYF.

V usage is TRBV29-1 and J usage is TRBJ2-1; 8 bases agree with TRBD2. Unmatched junction bases numbered 18, after V lost 0 bases and J lost 8 bases. The germline gives CDR1 SQVTM, CDR2 ANQGSEA. The CDR3 length is 18 residues. The CDR3 bases are TGCAGCGTTGAAGAAACCACGCTGCTAGCGGGCGGTTTCCATGAGCAGTTCTTC. This encodes CSVEETTLLAGGFHEQFF.

J is TRBJ1-1 and V is TRBV11-1; TRBD1 aligns across 11 bases. Germline V gene data show CDR1 as SGHAT and CDR2 as FQDESV (reference sequence). The CDR3 has 11 amino acids. Trimming cost V 5 bases and J 14 bases; bases outside gene matches: 4. The CDR3 coding sequence is TGTGCCAGCAGCCCCCGGGACAGGGGGTTCTTT. It is translated as CASSPRDRGFF.

This chain joins TRBV4-3 and TRBJ2-7; D uncertain. This CDR3 spans 13 amino acids. The germline V gene encodes CDR1 LGHNA and CDR2 YSLEER. Trimming stripped 1 base from V and 4 bases from J, with 8 bases between. This CDR3 is CASSQAPAYEQYF. DNA of the CDR3: TGCGCCAGCAGCCAAGCCCCGGCTTACGAGCAGTACTTC.

The chain carries TRBV6-5 and TRBJ2-1, with 8 bases lining up with TRBD2. The V segment lost 5 bases and the J segment 2 bases; nucleotides outside the gene matches: 5. CDR1 and CDR2 from the germline V gene are MNHEY and SVGAGI. The CDR3 loop spans 15 amino acids. The CDR3 sequence: CASSTTSAPYNEQFF. The CDR3 coding sequence is TGTGCCAGCAGTACGACTAGCGCGCCCTACAATGAGCAGTTCTTC.

V and J are TRBV5-1 and TRBJ2-1, with 7 bases identical to TRBD1. The CDR3 totals 15 residues. The V and J ends lost 4 bases and 2 bases, in that order; junction bases with no gene match: 6. Looked up from germline, CDR1 is SGHRS and CDR2 is YFSETQ. The CDR3 coding sequence is TGCGCCAGCAGCCCGAGACAGGGACCCTACAATGAGCAGTTCTTC. It codes for CASSPRQGPYNEQFF.

This CDR3 is CASRDPGQGSYEQYF. The CDR3 DNA is TGTGCCAGCAGGGACCCGGGACAGGGCTCCTACGAGCAGTACTTC. The chain combines TRBV28 with TRBJ2-7; 9 nucleotides line up with TRBD1. The V gene's germline CDR1 is MDHEN and CDR2 SYDVKM. The CDR3 loop spans 15 amino acids. V was clipped by 6 bases and J by 0 bases; unmatched bases: 6.

This sequence joins TRBV2 and TRBJ2-3; 8 nucleotides match TRBD1. V shed 6 bases, J shed 0 bases, and the junction held 5 bases outside the gene matches. Germline V gene lookup returns CDR1 SNHLY and CDR2 FYNNEI. This CDR3 is built from 15 residues. CDR3 sequence: CASSKTGASTDTQYF. The CDR3 DNA reads as TGTGCCAGCAGCAAGACAGGGGCCAGCACAGATACGCAGTATTTT.

This clone was seen only a few times. CDR3 amino acids: CASSLEDFNYGYTF. The DNA for the CDR3 is TGCGCCAGCAGCTTGGAGGACTTTAACTATGGCTACACCTTC. The V gene is TRBV5-1, the J gene TRBJ1-2; D gene ambiguous. V was shortened by 0 bases and J by 1 base, with 7 bases between the two germline ends. Germline-derived CDR1 and CDR2 are SGHRS and YFSETQ. The CDR3 spans 14 residues. The variable domain in full, completed from reference TRBV5-1 and TRBJ1-2, reads KAGVTQTPRYLIKTRGQQVTLSCSPISGHRSVSWYQQTPGQGLQFLFEYFSETQRNKGNFPGRFSGRQFSNSRSEMNVSTLELGDSALYLCASSLEDFNYGYTFGSGTRLTVV.

The CDR3 sequence is CASSPGTNTGELFF. In nucleotides, the CDR3 is TGTGCCAGTAGTCCGGGGACCAACACCGGGGAGCTGTTTTTT. V usage is TRBV19 and J usage is TRBJ2-2; D may correspond to TRBD1 or TRBD2 (5 bases each). The CDR3 is made up of 14 amino acids. Trimming took 5 bases from V and 2 from J, leaving 9 bases between them. Per the germline V gene, CDR1 is LNHDA and CDR2 is SQIVND (reference sequence).

Comment on this clone: Other nucleotide sequences in the sample specify the same CDR3. This chain joins TRBV6-5 and TRBJ2-5; D remains unclear. This CDR3 contains 13 residues. Germline CDR1 and CDR2: MNHEY and SVGAGI. V dropped 2 bases and J dropped 4 bases, with 8 bases sitting between them. CDR3 loop: CASSYVGLETQYF. CDR3 in DNA: TGTGCCAGCAGTTACGTCGGGTTAGAGACCCAGTACTTC.

This clone was counted only a few times. The chain recombines TRBV7-6 with TRBJ2-2; 7 positions match TRBD1. This CDR3 contains 15 residues. The J segment lost 3 bases and the V segment lost 5 bases, leaving 6 bases of the junction unmatched. The germline CDR1 and CDR2 sequences are SGHVS and FNYEAQ. In nucleotides, the CDR3 is TGTGCCAGCAGCACCGGGACAGCAGACACCGGGGAGCTGTTTTTT. Translated: CASSTGTADTGELFF.

The chain recombines TRBV28 with TRBJ2-5; weak D call: TRBD1 (6 bases). Trimming shortened V by 8 bases and J by 7 bases, and 23 bases separated the two germline ends. From germline, CDR1 is MDHEN and CDR2 SYDVKM. The CDR3 runs to 15 residues. The DNA of the CDR3 is TGTGCCAGCTTAAAGGTCGCAGGGGCGTTCGGGACCCAGTACTTC. As protein: CASLKVAGAFGTQYF.

V is TRBV7-6 and J is TRBJ1-1; a possible D gene is TRBD1 (5 bases). Germline CDR1 is SGHVS and CDR2 is FNYEAQ. V lost 1 base, J lost 2 bases, and 11 bases lay in between. The CDR3 runs 15 residues. DNA for the CDR3: TGTGCCAGCAGCTTAGAACAGGCCTTAAACACTGAAGCTTTCTTT. It yields the protein CASSLEQALNTEAFF.